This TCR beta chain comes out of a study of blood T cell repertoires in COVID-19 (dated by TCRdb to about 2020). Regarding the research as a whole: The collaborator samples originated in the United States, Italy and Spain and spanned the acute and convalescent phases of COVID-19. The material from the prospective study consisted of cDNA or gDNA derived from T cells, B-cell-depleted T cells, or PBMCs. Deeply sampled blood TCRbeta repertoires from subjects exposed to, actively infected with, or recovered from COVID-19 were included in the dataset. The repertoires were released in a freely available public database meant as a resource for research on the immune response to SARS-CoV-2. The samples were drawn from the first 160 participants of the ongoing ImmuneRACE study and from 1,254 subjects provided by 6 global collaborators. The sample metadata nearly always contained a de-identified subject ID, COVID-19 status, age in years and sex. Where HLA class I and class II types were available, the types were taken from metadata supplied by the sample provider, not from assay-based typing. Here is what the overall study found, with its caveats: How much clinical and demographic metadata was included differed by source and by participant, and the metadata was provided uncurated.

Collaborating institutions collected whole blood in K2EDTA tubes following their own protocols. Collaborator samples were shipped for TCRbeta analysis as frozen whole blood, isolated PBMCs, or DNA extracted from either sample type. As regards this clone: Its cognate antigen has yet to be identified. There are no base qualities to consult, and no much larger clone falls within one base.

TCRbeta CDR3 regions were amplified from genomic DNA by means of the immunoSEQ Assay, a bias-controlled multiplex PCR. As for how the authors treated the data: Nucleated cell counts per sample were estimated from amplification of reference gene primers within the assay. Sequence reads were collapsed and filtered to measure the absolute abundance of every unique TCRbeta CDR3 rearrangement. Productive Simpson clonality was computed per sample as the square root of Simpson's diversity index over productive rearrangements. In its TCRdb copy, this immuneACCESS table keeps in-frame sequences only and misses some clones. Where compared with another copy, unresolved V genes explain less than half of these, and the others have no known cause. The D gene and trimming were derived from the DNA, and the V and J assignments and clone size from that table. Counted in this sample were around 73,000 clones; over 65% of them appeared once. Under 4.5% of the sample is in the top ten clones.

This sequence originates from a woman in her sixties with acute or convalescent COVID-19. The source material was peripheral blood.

The nucleotide sequence is given as TGTGCCAGCAGTTACTGGGAGGACTCCTACGAGCAGTACTTC. This translates into CASSYWEDSYEQYF. In this chain, TRBV6-6 is recombined with TRBJ2-7; TRBD2 is a possible D gene, resting on 6 matching bases. From a lookup of the germline V gene (reference sequence), CDR1 and CDR2 are MNHNY and SVGAGI. Spanning cysteine to phenylalanine, the CDR3 consists of 14 amino acids. Only the CDR3 DNA stays, 42 bases, in frame from base 1. V is cut by 1 base and J by 0 bases, and the space between the germline ends is 7 bases.